The next 14 T cell receptor beta chains were all read from a single sample in a study of yellow fever vaccine responses in identical twins. One entry per CDR3 protein, called by TCRdb with MiXCR from the RT-PCR reads. The table records 2,000 to 3,000 distinct CDR3 sequences, 82% of them present only once. Sample: T cells from blood (PBMCs), unsorted or a sorted subset (not recorded which), taken before or after yellow fever vaccination (not recorded which). The source is a woman in her late teens or twenties who received the yellow fever vaccine.

This rearrangement joins TRBV11-3 to TRBJ2-1, with 7 bases that match TRBD2. The V gene's germline CDR1 is SGHNT and CDR2 YENEEA. With 5 bases clipped from V and 2 bases from J, the junction kept 6 bases outside the gene matches. The CDR3 totals 15 residues. The CDR3: CASSQGGLAYNEQFF. CDR3 sequence (DNA): TGTGCCAGCAGCCAGGGAGGGTTAGCCTACAATGAGCAGTTCTTC.

The chain is built from TRBV29-1 and TRBJ1-2, with D hard to call. Germline CDR1 and CDR2: SQVTM and ANQGSEA. Trimming stripped 0 bases from V and 7 bases from J, with 12 bases between. CDR3 length: 13 amino acids. CDR3 DNA: TGCAGCGTTGAAGATCAAAGGGCTTCTGGCTACACCTTC. It is translated as CSVEDQRASGYTF.

The gene calls are TRBV4-3 and TRBJ2-1, with 10 bases lining up with TRBD2. Germline assignment: CDR1 LGHNA and CDR2 YSLEER. This CDR3 spans 16 amino acids. Trimming at V came to 8 bases and at J to 7 bases, leaving 14 bases not matched to a gene. The CDR3 reads CASSPSLAGAENEQFF. As DNA, the CDR3 is TGCGCCAGCTCTCCTTCCCTAGCGGGAGCTGAAAATGAGCAGTTCTTC.

The rearrangement joins TRBV20-1 to TRBJ1-1, with D hard to call. V lost 6 bases, J lost 0 bases, and 17 bases lay in between. The V gene's germline CDR1 is DFQATT and CDR2 SNEGSKA (reference sequence). The length of the CDR3 is 15 residues. The CDR3 reads CSAQHGVGLNTEAFF. The CDR3 nucleotides are TGCAGTGCCCAGCACGGGGTGGGGTTGAACACTGAAGCTTTCTTT.

The J gene is TRBJ1-6, the V gene TRBV4-2; 7 nucleotides agree with TRBD1. V gave up 0 bases and J gave up 10 bases; unmatched junction bases: 9. In germline, CDR1 is LGHNA, CDR2 YNFKEQ. The CDR3 covers 16 residues. The CDR3: CASSQDQGEGSSPLHF. CDR3 bases: TGTGCCAGCAGCCAAGATCAGGGGGAGGGTAGCTCACCCCTCCACTTT.

The chain is built from TRBV18 and TRBJ2-6; D gene uncertain. From germline, CDR1 is KGHSH and CDR2 LQKENI. This CDR3 contains 17 residues. V shed 2 bases and J shed 0 bases, with 11 bases lying between them. The CDR3 bases are TGTGCCAGCTCACCAAGTACAGTGTTCTCTGGGGCCAACGTCCTGACTTTC. Translated: CASSPSTVFSGANVLTF.

The chain links TRBV5-5 to TRBJ1-2, with TRBD1 identical over 7 bases. The CDR3 sequence is 14 residues long. The germline gives CDR1 SGHKS, CDR2 YYEKEE (reference sequence). The J segment lost 3 bases and the V segment lost 2 bases, leaving 4 bases of the junction unmatched. CDR3: CASSFLTGDYGYTF. CDR3 nucleotides: TGTGCCAGCAGCTTTCTAACAGGGGACTATGGCTACACCTTC.

The chain employs TRBV18 and TRBJ2-7; 8 positions agree with TRBD1. In germline, CDR1 is KGHSH, CDR2 LQKENI. V was pared by 2 bases and J by 4 bases, with 4 bases of the junction left unmatched. The CDR3 is 14 residues long. Written as DNA, the CDR3 is TGTGCCAGCTCACCAGGGACAGGAATATACGAGCAGTACTTC. It codes for CASSPGTGIYEQYF.

The chain couples TRBV20-1 to TRBJ2-3; 14 bases fit TRBD2. The CDR3 runs to 16 residues. Germline V gene data show CDR1 as DFQATT and CDR2 as SNEGSKA (reference sequence). With V trimmed by 5 bases and J by 6 bases, 10 bases remained unmatched. DNA for the CDR3: TGCAGTGCTCCAACCGGGACTAGCGGGAGAGCGGATACGCAGTATTTT. It is translated as CSAPTGTSGRADTQYF.

This chain joins TRBV5-6 and TRBJ2-1; the match to TRBD2 covers 8 bases. This CDR3 spans 16 amino acids. Germline lookup yields CDR1 SGHDT and CDR2 YYEEEE. V shed 2 bases and J 4 bases; nucleotides not matched to a gene: 8. Written as DNA, the CDR3 is TGTGCCAGCAGCTTCCCCGGACTAGCTTTTTACAATGAGCAGTTCTTC. Encoded protein: CASSFPGLAFYNEQFF.

This sequence joins TRBV11-3 and TRBJ2-1, with TRBD1 matching over 8 bases. Germline assignment: CDR1 SGHNT and CDR2 YENEEA. Trimming removed 5 bases from V and 10 bases from J; junction bases left unmatched: 7. CDR3 length: 13 amino acids. The DNA for the CDR3 is TGTGCCAGCAGCCACAAACACAGGGGGGAGCAGTTCTTC. Translating it yields CASSHKHRGEQFF. Filled out from reference TRBV11-3 and TRBJ2-1, the complete variable domain reads EAGVVQSPRYKIIEKKQPVAFWCNPISGHNTLYWYLQNLGQGPELLIRYENEEAVDDSQLPKDRFSAERLKGVDSTLKIQPAELGDSAVYLCASSHKHRGEQFFGPGTRLTVL.

This chain joins TRBV28 and TRBJ2-7; D not resolved. Germline V gives CDR1 MDHEN, CDR2 SYDVKM. V lost 3 bases and J lost 6, with 15 bases in between. The CDR3 contains 14 residues. CDR3 DNA: TGTGCCAGCAGTTTTATCGCATTCCCCGGCGAGCAGTACTTC. It codes for CASSFIAFPGEQYF.

The chain employs TRBV2 and TRBJ1-5, with D unresolved. This CDR3 contains 12 residues. The V and J ends lost 7 bases and 4 bases respectively, with 8 bases between them. The V gene's germline CDR1 is SNHLY and CDR2 FYNNEI. The CDR3, as DNA: TGTGCCAGCAATGCTAGAAATCAGCCCCAGCATTTT. It translates to CASNARNQPQHF.

As to this clonotype: An end of the junction does not agree with germline; a read error may underlie this. V and J are TRBV5-1 and TRBJ2-3; D gene ambiguous. Germline CDR1 SGHRS, CDR2 YFSETQ. The CDR3 covers 15 residues. CDR3 region: CASNLVETSTDTQYF. The CDR3 nucleotides are TGCGCCAGCAACTTGGTGGAGACTAGCACAGATACGCAGTATTTT.